A single sample gave rise to the 5 T cell receptor beta chains below, sequenced in a study of Tregs in tolerant kidney transplant recipients. Recipients received nonmyeloablative bone marrow transplants from related graft donors, with transient mixed chimerism. This table comes from immunoSEQ multiplex PCR, and its TCRdb copy is limited to in-frame clones, with some not included. The sample lists tens of thousands of clones; around 90% were seen once. Material: CD8+ T cells from blood (PBMCs), obtained 24 months after the transplant. The receptors come from a human patient who received a combined kidney and bone marrow transplant. The T cells may come from the graft donor.

The rearrangement uses TRBV5-1 and TRBJ1-2; 7 bases are shared with TRBD1. The CDR3 extends over 16 amino acids. V lost 4 bases and J lost 6; bases outside the gene matches: 15. Germline CDR1 and CDR2: SGHRS and YFSETQ. The CDR3 bases are TGCGCCAGCAGCCCCCGGGACAGATCAGTCAGGGATGGCTACACCTTC. Translated: CASSPRDRSVRDGYTF.

This chain links TRBV27 with TRBJ1-2, with a tentative D call TRBD1 (5 bases). V gave up 4 bases and J gave up 7 bases, with 16 bases separating them. This CDR3 is 14 amino acids long. In germline, CDR1 is MNHEY, CDR2 SMNVEV (reference sequence). The CDR3 DNA sequence: TGTGCCAGCAGTTCCGTGGTGGGCGGGACTGGCTACACCTTC. Protein product: CASSSVVGGTGYTF.

V usage is TRBV6-1 and J usage is TRBJ1-2; 11 bases align to TRBD1. V trimming: 4 bases; J trimming: 4 bases; junction bases outside the gene matches: 11. There are 17 residues in the CDR3. Germline V lookup: CDR1 MNHNS, CDR2 SASEGT. CDR3 region: CASSVWDRGKGGYGYTF. The CDR3 DNA is TGTGCCAGCAGTGTATGGGACAGGGGGAAGGGAGGCTATGGCTACACCTTC.

The chain links TRBV5-6 to TRBJ1-1; D call uncertain. Trimming stripped 4 bases from V and 6 bases from J, with 10 bases between. The CDR3 spans 12 residues. Per the germline V gene, CDR1 is SGHDT and CDR2 is YYEEEE. Here the CDR3 DNA reads TGTGCCAGCAGCGTTCTTGCGTCTGAAGCTTTCTTT. Protein sequence: CASSVLASEAFF.

The chain couples TRBV7-9 to TRBJ1-5; D unresolved. V lost 6 bases to trimming and J lost 5 bases, with 17 bases between them. There are 15 residues in the CDR3. CDR1 is SEHNR, CDR2 FQNEAQ, per germline (reference sequence). The CDR3 here is CASSPTLAGDQPQHF. The CDR3 DNA reads TGTGCCAGCAGTCCCACCTTGGCCGGGGATCAGCCCCAGCATTTT.